This T cell receptor beta chain was documented in a study of shared clonotypes between healthy human individuals. Methods used by the authors: ImmunoSEQ only sent back junction sequences with no quality scores, so filtering was done differently. Profiled with immunoSEQ multiplex PCR; TCRdb holds only in-frame clones, not every one. That table is the source of V, J and clone size, and D and trimming were worked out from the DNA. The sample has roughly 490,000 clones, 79% seen once; the top ten hold about 12%. CDR3 length equals 15 residues. V dropped 5 bases and J dropped 5 bases, with 22 bases sitting between them. Germline assignment: CDR1 GTSNPN and CDR2 SVGIG (reference sequence). Donors were Caucasian adults residing in Nashville, Tennessee, USA. Researchers drew on about 100 million PBMCs for genomic DNA from unsorted samples.

Specimen: PBMCs. The rearrangement links TRBV30 to TRBJ2-7; TRBD2 might be the D (7 bases). The sequence derives from a woman in her 40s in good health. Some clones in this sample may be carry-over from other donors' samples. In nucleotides, the CDR3 is TGTGCCTGGGTCCCCAAGGGGGGGGAGTCCCACGAGCAGTACTTC. Amino acid sequence: CAWVPKGGESHEQYF.